This TCR beta chain was identified in a study of blood T cell repertoires in COVID-19. Study overall: From T cells, B-cell-depleted T cells, or PBMCs came the material, which was cDNA or gDNA.

As handled by the study authors: Amplification from reference gene primers served as the basis for estimated nucleated cell counts. Sequencing used immunoSEQ multiplex PCR; TCRdb keeps in-frame clones, though not all of them. Clone size and V and J calls were adopted from that table, with D and trimming inferred from the DNA. The table includes more than 250,000 clones, nearly 90% detected once. The CDR3 sequence is 16 residues long. Germline assignment: CDR1 LNHDA and CDR2 SQIVND (reference sequence). After removal of 2 bases from V and 9 bases from J, the junction contained 6 bases not matched to a gene.

The receptor was isolated from a human donor in a cohort sampled during active COVID-19. The chain joins TRBV19 to TRBJ2-1, with 14 bases fitting TRBD2. The sample consisted of peripheral blood. CDR3 region: CASSIPGLAGAGEQFF. The CDR3 nucleotides are TGTGCCAGTAGTATACCGGGACTAGCGGGAGCGGGTGAGCAGTTCTTC.